Presented here are 14 T cell receptor beta chains from one specimen sequenced in a study of CD8+ T cells in alopecia areata. Reverse transcribed after extraction, RNA yielded cDNA as the sequencing template. Repertoires were generated with immunoSEQ multiplex PCR, while TCRdb's copy carries only in-frame clones and drops some. The data show some 170,000 clones, 59% seen once. Material: CD4+ T cells sorted from blood, obtained at week 0. The receptors originated from a human donor with alopecia areata.

CDR3 DNA sequence: TGTGCCAGCAGTGATCGGCAGGGCTTCTATCAGCCCCAGCATTTT. This translates into CASSDRQGFYQPQHF. This chain uses TRBV2 with TRBJ1-5; a weak D match, TRBD1 (5 bases). The CDR3 is 15 amino acids. Trimming took off 3 bases at V and 5 bases at J, with 14 bases between the two ends. Germline loops: CDR1 SNHLY, CDR2 FYNNEI.

With respect to this clone: The identical CDR3 is also encoded by other nucleotide sequences in the sample. The chain employs TRBV29-1 and TRBJ1-2; tentative D call: TRBD1 (5 bases). Trimming removed 1 base from V and 2 bases from J, with 5 bases in between. Germline lookup yields CDR1 SQVTM and CDR2 ANQGSEA. The CDR3 spans 12 residues. CDR3 region: CSVEGTNYGYTF. The CDR3, as DNA: TGCAGCGTTGAAGGGACAAACTATGGCTACACCTTC.

The chain uses TRBV5-1 and TRBJ1-6; no firm D call. Germline V gene sequence: CDR1 SGHRS, CDR2 YFSETQ. The V end was cut by 3 bases, the J end by 5 bases, with 9 bases between. The CDR3 spans 14 residues. Written as DNA, the CDR3 is TGCGCCAGCAGCTGGACCGGAGATAATTCACCCCTCCACTTT. It encodes CASSWTGDNSPLHF.

V gene TRBV25-1 combines with J gene TRBJ1-6; weak D call: TRBD1 (6 bases). Deletions cut 7 bases from V and 5 bases from J, with 15 bases between. The CDR3 totals 15 residues. Germline V gene data show CDR1 as MGHDK and CDR2 as SYGVNS. CDR3 in DNA: TGTGCCAGCACTCTCGGGGGGGCGAATAATTCACCCCTCCACTTT. It codes for CASTLGGANNSPLHF.

The V gene is TRBV6-5, the J gene TRBJ2-7; 7 bases are shared with TRBD1. The junction had 10 bases not matched to a gene; V was cut back by 4 bases and J by 4 bases. The CDR3 is made up of 15 amino acids. Germline assignment: CDR1 MNHEY and CDR2 SVGAGI. The DNA of the CDR3 is TGTGCCAGCAGTTTATGGACAGGAGAGCCATACGAGCAGTACTTC. As protein: CASSLWTGEPYEQYF.

The chain employs TRBV29-1 and TRBJ1-2, with D maybe TRBD1 (6 bases). Trimming removed 7 bases at V and 5 bases at J, with 20 bases between. CDR3 length: 14 residues. The germline V gene encodes CDR1 SQVTM and CDR2 ANQGSEA. CDR3 loop: CSATPPGDRYGYTF. The CDR3 DNA reads TGCAGCGCCACCCCCCCAGGGGATCGATATGGCTACACCTTC.

The rearrangement links TRBV4-2 to TRBJ1-2; D is undetermined. CDR3 length equals 15 residues. Trimming removed 2 bases at V and 0 bases at J, with 10 bases between. Germline V CDR1 and CDR2: LGHNA, YNFKEQ. The CDR3 reads CASSQMQLANYGYTF. In nucleotides, the CDR3 is TGTGCCAGCAGCCAAATGCAGTTAGCTAACTATGGCTACACCTTC.

The gene calls are TRBV11-2 and TRBJ2-3, with 9 bases fitting TRBD2. The CDR3 covers 15 residues. CDR1 is SGHAT, CDR2 FQNNGV, per germline. The J segment lost 5 bases and the V segment lost 2 bases, leaving 5 bases of the junction unmatched. CDR3 sequence reads: CASSLLGLAGDTQYF. CDR3 coding DNA: TGTGCCAGCAGCTTATTGGGACTAGCAGGAGATACGCAGTATTTT.

This chain links TRBV4-2 with TRBJ2-5, with 8 bases identical to TRBD2. V was pared by 3 bases and J by 2 bases, with 5 bases of the junction left unmatched. The germline CDR1 and CDR2 sequences are LGHNA and YNFKEQ. The CDR3 is made up of 15 amino acids. CDR3 sequence: CASSHGGGTQETQYF. In DNA form, the CDR3 reads TGTGCCAGCAGCCATGGCGGGGGGACTCAAGAGACCCAGTACTTC.

The table lists this clone with a count of one. The V and J genes are TRBV27 and TRBJ1-5; 8 positions match TRBD1. CDR1 and CDR2 (germline): MNHEY, SMNVEV (reference sequence). V lost 6 bases and J lost 2; bases outside the gene matches: 6. CDR3 length: 15 amino acids. The chain's CDR3 is CASRSTGAGNQPQHF. Written as DNA, the CDR3 is TGTGCCAGCAGGTCGACAGGGGCCGGCAATCAGCCCCAGCATTTT.

V usage is TRBV18 and J usage is TRBJ2-7, with a weak D call TRBD2 (6 bases). The germline V gene has CDR1 KGHSH and CDR2 LQKENI. V gave up 4 bases and J gave up 7 bases, with 14 bases separating them. CDR3 length equals 13 residues. CDR3 region: CASSLSGGVEQYF. CDR3 sequence (DNA): TGTGCCAGCTCACTATCTGGAGGGGTTGAGCAGTACTTC. Based on the CDR3 plus reference TRBV18 and TRBJ2-7, the full variable domain is NAGVMQNPRHLVRRRGQEARLRCSPMKGHSHVYWYRQLPEEGLKFMVYLQKENIIDESGMPKERFSAEFPKEGPSILRIQQVVRGDSAAYFCASSLSGGVEQYFGPGTRLTVT.

This chain connects TRBV10-3 to TRBJ1-2; D is possibly TRBD1 (6 bases). Trimming left V 6 bases short and J 4 bases short, with 24 bases between. Germline CDR1 reads ENHRY; CDR2 reads SYGVKD. The CDR3 contains 17 residues. CDR3 loop: CAISPQGGGAESYGYTF. Written as DNA, the CDR3 is TGTGCCATCAGCCCCCAAGGAGGGGGGGCGGAGAGCTATGGCTACACCTTC.

The rearrangement uses TRBV29-1 and TRBJ2-3; D unclear. The ends were cut back, 5 bases at V and 2 bases at J, with 8 bases in the middle. The length of the CDR3 is 12 residues. Germline CDR1 and CDR2: SQVTM and ANQGSEA. CDR3 residues: CSVFHYTDTQYF. CDR3 sequence (DNA): TGCAGCGTTTTCCATTACACAGATACGCAGTATTTT.

CDR3 protein: CSVYRTGGTDTQYF. The CDR3 coding sequence is TGCAGCGTTTATAGGACAGGGGGGACAGATACGCAGTATTTT. The chain carries TRBV29-1 and TRBJ2-3, with 10 bases fitting TRBD1. The V and J ends lost 5 bases and 3 bases, in that order; junction bases with no gene match: 5. Germline CDR1 reads SQVTM; CDR2 reads ANQGSEA. This CDR3 is built from 14 residues.